This TCR beta chain is from a study of blood T cell repertoires in COVID-19. The wider study: The study drew acute and convalescent COVID-19 samples from the United States, Italy and Spain.

In the authors' workflow: Reference gene primer amplification gave nucleated cell count estimates. The table came from immunoSEQ multiplex PCR; TCRdb's copy has only in-frame clones and leaves some out. Clonal size and the V and J genes are those of that table, whereas D and trimming came from the DNA. This table holds about 320,000 clones, about 91% found once. The CDR3 totals 13 residues. From germline, CDR1 is SGHVS and CDR2 FQNEAQ. Trimming cost V 3 bases and J 7 bases, with 10 bases left between them. This chain joins TRBV7-8 and TRBJ1-5, with D possibly matching TRBD1 (5 bases). The sequencing input was PBMCs or T cells enriched from blood (not recorded which). This clonotype was sampled from a woman under 30 who had recovered from COVID-19. CDR3 DNA: TGTGCCAGCAGCTTGGCAGGGTTGCAGCCCCAGCATTTT. It encodes CASSLAGLQPQHF.